Below, 7 T cell receptor beta chains from the same sample are listed, as sequenced in a study of preoperative IRX-2 immunotherapy in early breast cancer. Measured with immunoSEQ multiplex PCR; TCRdb has only the in-frame clones, and not every one. The repertoire consists of approximately 1,000 clones, with roughly four fifths occurring once and the leading ten covering around 10%. Described treatment: preoperative locoregional IRX-2 cytokine immunotherapy. This specimen consisted of normal tissue next to the tumor, obtained from a patient treated with IRX-2 immunotherapy. Receptors were obtained from a human donor with breast cancer.

The rearrangement links TRBV10-2 to TRBJ2-2, with a tentative D call TRBD2 (5 bases). V was trimmed by 3 bases and J by 6 bases, leaving 11 bases between them. The CDR3 is made up of 14 amino acids. CDR1 and CDR2 (germline): WSHSY, SAAADI. The CDR3 DNA is TGCGCCAGCAGTGAACAACTCGGGGCCGGGGAGCTGTTTTTT. It is translated as CASSEQLGAGELFF.

The J gene is TRBJ1-4, the V gene TRBV1; the table's D gene call, TRBD1, was not cross checked with the DNA. TRBV1 is a pseudogene segment. The CDR3 totals 16 residues. As DNA, the CDR3 is TGCGCCAGCAGCCAAGATGAAGGGACAGGGAGTGAAAAACTGTTTTTT. Protein product: CASSQDEGTGSEKLFF.

The gene calls are TRBV5-1 and TRBJ1-6; unclear D gene. CDR1 is SGHRS, CDR2 YFSETQ, per germline. The CDR3 has 15 residues. V lost 0 bases and J 8 bases, leaving 12 bases between the germline ends. Here the CDR3 DNA reads TGCGCCAGCAGCTTGGAGGCAGGAGCGTATTCACCCCTCCACTTT. It translates to CASSLEAGAYSPLHF. Full variable domain (remainder filled in from reference TRBV5-1 and TRBJ1-6): KAGVTQTPRYLIKTRGQQVTLSCSPISGHRSVSWYQQTPGQGLQFLFEYFSETQRNKGNFPGRFSGRQFSNSRSEMNVSTLELGDSALYLCASSLEAGAYSPLHFGNGTRLTVT.

This chain connects TRBV11-3 to TRBJ1-2, with D unresolved. V lost 5 bases and J lost 4, with 17 bases in between. The CDR3 is 15 residues long. Germline V gives CDR1 SGHNT, CDR2 YENEEA. The CDR3 loop reads CASSPTGFLTYGYTF. In nucleotides, the CDR3 is TGTGCCAGCAGCCCCACGGGGTTCCTGACCTATGGCTACACCTTC.

V gene TRBV10-2 combines with J gene TRBJ1-1, with D hard to call. This CDR3 has 12 residues. V lost 7 bases and J lost 11, with 17 bases in between. Germline values: CDR1 WSHSY, CDR2 SAAADI. Here the CDR3 DNA reads TGCGCCAGCATGGGGTATGGCTTTGATGCTTTCTTT. Its translation: CASMGYGFDAFF.

J is TRBJ2-3 and V is TRBV15; TRBD1 aligns across 10 bases. This CDR3 has 15 amino acids. Germline V CDR1 and CDR2: LNHNV, YYDKDF (reference sequence). Unmatched junction bases numbered 1, after V lost 3 bases and J lost 1 base. This chain's CDR3 is CATSRTGGGTDTQYF. CDR3 DNA sequence: TGTGCCACCAGCAGGACAGGGGGCGGCACAGATACGCAGTATTTT.

This chain links TRBV28 with TRBJ2-4; either TRBD1 or TRBD2 may supply D (6 bases each). The germline V gene has CDR1 MDHEN and CDR2 SYDVKM. The CDR3 has 16 residues. Trimming stripped 6 bases from V and 1 base from J, with 16 bases between. The CDR3 bases are TGTGCCAGCAGCCCCGGTGGGGGGCAGGCCAAAAACATTCAGTACTTC. Protein: CASSPGGGQAKNIQYF.